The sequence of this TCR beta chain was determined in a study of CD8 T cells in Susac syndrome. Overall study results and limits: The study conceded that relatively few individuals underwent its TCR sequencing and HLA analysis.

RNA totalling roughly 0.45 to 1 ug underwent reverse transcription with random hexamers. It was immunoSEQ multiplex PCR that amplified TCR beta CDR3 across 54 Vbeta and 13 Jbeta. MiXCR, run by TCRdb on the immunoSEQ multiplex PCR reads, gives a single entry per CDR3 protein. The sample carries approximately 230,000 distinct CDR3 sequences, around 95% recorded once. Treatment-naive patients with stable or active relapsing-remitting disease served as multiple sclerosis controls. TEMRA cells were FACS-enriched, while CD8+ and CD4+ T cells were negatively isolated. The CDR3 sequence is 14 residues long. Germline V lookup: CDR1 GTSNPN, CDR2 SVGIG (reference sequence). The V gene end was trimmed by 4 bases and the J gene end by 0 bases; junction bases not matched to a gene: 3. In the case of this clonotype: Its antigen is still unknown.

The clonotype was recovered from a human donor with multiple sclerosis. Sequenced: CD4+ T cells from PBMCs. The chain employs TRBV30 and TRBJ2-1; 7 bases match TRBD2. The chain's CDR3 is CAWTRDYSYNEQFF. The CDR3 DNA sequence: TGTGCCTGGACCCGGGACTACTCCTACAATGAGCAGTTCTTC.